Listed here are 9 T cell receptor beta chains from one sample, sequenced in a study of cytomegalovirus exposure and HLA in healthy donors. With 60 Vbeta and 13 Jbeta primers, the PCR was carried out. The method was immunoSEQ multiplex PCR; TCRdb's version includes in-frame clones alone and lacks a portion of them. Counted here are roughly 250,000 clones, approximately 85% occurring once; the ten biggest clones make up roughly 2%. The sample taken for sequencing was PBMCs. The receptors originated from a woman aged 40 to 50 in good health and CMV-seropositive.

In DNA form, the CDR3 reads TGTGCCAGTAGTAACAGGGTGGGGGACAATCAGCCCCAGCATTTT. Residues: CASSNRVGDNQPQHF. The chain employs TRBV19 and TRBJ1-5; possibly TRBD1 for D (6 bases). Germline V gene lookup returns CDR1 LNHDA and CDR2 SQIVND (reference sequence). Deletions cut 4 bases from V and 3 bases from J, with 13 bases between. The CDR3 covers 15 residues.

This clone was seen a single time. The chain recombines TRBV7-7 with TRBJ2-2; 8 bases are shared with TRBD2. The CDR3 length is 18 residues. Looked up from germline, CDR1 is SSHAT and CDR2 is FNYEAQ (reference sequence). V trimming: 5 bases; J trimming: 6 bases; junction bases outside the gene matches: 17. The CDR3 nucleotides are TGTGCCAGCAGCCCCTCTGCCGGGAGGGCCGGGATGTCCGGGGAGCTGTTTTTT. It encodes CASSPSAGRAGMSGELFF.

The V and J genes are TRBV11-2 and TRBJ2-1, with a tentative D call TRBD2 (5 bases). Germline assignment: CDR1 SGHAT and CDR2 FQNNGV. This CDR3 region has 16 residues. V lost 0 bases to trimming and J lost 3 bases, with 12 bases between them. CDR3 in DNA: TGTGCCAGCAGCTTAGACCGGACTGATATCTACAATGAGCAGTTCTTC. Protein product: CASSLDRTDIYNEQFF.

The chain uses TRBV30 and TRBJ2-1; tentative D call: TRBD2 (5 bases). V was pared by 4 bases and J by 2 bases, with 12 bases between. There are 14 residues in the CDR3. CDR1 is GTSNPN, CDR2 SVGIG, per germline (reference sequence). CDR3 sequence reads: CAWTSSGAYNEQFF. The CDR3 DNA follows: TGTGCCTGGACTTCGTCCGGGGCCTACAATGAGCAGTTCTTC.

V gene TRBV13 combines with J gene TRBJ2-7; possible D gene TRBD2, 5 bases. From germline, CDR1 is PRHDT and CDR2 FYEKMQ (reference sequence). V was cut by 5 bases and J by 6 bases, with 8 bases left in between. This CDR3 region has 11 residues. The CDR3 region has the DNA TGTGCCAGCAGCACTAGTGGCGAGCAGTACTTC. As protein: CASSTSGEQYF.

The chain recombines TRBV6-5 with TRBJ2-7; 8 bases align to TRBD1. V shed 7 bases, J shed 2 bases, and the junction held 7 bases outside the gene matches. The CDR3 length is 14 residues. CDR1 is MNHEY, CDR2 SVGAGI, per germline. DNA for the CDR3: TGTGCCAGCAAAAAGACAGGGGAGACCTACGAGCAGTACTTC. Translation: CASKKTGETYEQYF.

This chain uses TRBV30 with TRBJ2-1; D not resolved. Trimming shortened V by 0 bases and J by 5 bases, and 20 bases separated the two germline ends. The CDR3 covers 17 residues. Germline V gene sequence: CDR1 GTSNPN, CDR2 SVGIG (reference sequence). CDR3 amino acids: CAWSVSLSRLPHNEQFF. The DNA of the CDR3 is TGTGCCTGGAGTGTATCTCTTTCGCGCCTTCCCCACAATGAGCAGTTCTTC.

V is TRBV19 and J is TRBJ1-2, with unresolved D. Germline loops: CDR1 LNHDA, CDR2 SQIVND (reference sequence). This CDR3 spans 14 amino acids. Deletions cut 3 bases from V and 8 bases from J, with 16 bases between. In DNA form, the CDR3 reads TGTGCCAGTAGTATTTCACTGCAAGGAGCCGGCTACACCTTC. The encoded protein is CASSISLQGAGYTF. Full variable domain (missing parts from reference TRBV19 and TRBJ1-2): DGGITQSPKYLFRKEGQNVTLSCEQNLNHDAMYWYRQDPGQGLRLIYYSQIVNDFQKGDIAEGYSVSREKKESFPLTVTSAQKNPTAFYLCASSISLQGAGYTFGSGTRLTVV.

This clone was detected once. The chain recombines TRBV7-8 with TRBJ1-3; TRBD1 is a possible D gene (6 bases). The CDR3 totals 17 residues. Per the germline V gene, CDR1 is SGHVS and CDR2 is FQNEAQ. V lost 1 base to trimming and J lost 1 base, with 14 bases between them. In nucleotides, the CDR3 is TGTGCCAGCAGCTTAGATACACTGGGGGCTTCTGGAAACACCATATATTTT. It specifies CASSLDTLGASGNTIYF.